The T cell receptor (beta chain) described here comes from a study of cytomegalovirus exposure and HLA in healthy donors. In the PCR, 60 Vbeta and 13 Jbeta primers were used. Measured with immunoSEQ multiplex PCR; TCRdb has only the in-frame clones, and not every one. Here the sample spans some 200,000 clones, roughly 84% being singletons. Germline assignment: CDR1 LNHNV and CDR2 YYDKDF (reference sequence). V dropped 0 bases and J dropped 8; count of bases not matched to a gene: 6. The CDR3 loop spans 15 amino acids. Notes on this clone: The antigen is undetermined.

Broader study findings: There were 150 to 200 TCR beta chains listed as cytomegalovirus-associated. A later analysis linked a missense DCLRE1C variant to TCR beta V- and J-gene trimming. Later analysis showed TCR association rates varying by HLA locus, highest for DRB1 and lowest for HLA-C. Equally common other TCR beta chains were less clonally expanded than HLA-associated ones, a later analysis found.

What was sequenced was PBMCs. The clonotype was recovered from a boy younger than 10 in good health and CMV-seronegative. V is TRBV15 and J is TRBJ1-2; TRBD1 aligns across 10 bases. The CDR3 nucleotides read TGTGCCACCAGCAGAGATTTGGACAGGGGGAAAGGCTACACCTTC. This sequence encodes CATSRDLDRGKGYTF. Using reference TRBV15 and TRBJ1-2 for the parts outside the CDR3, the full variable domain is DAMVIQNPRYQVTQFGKPVTLSCSQTLNHNVMYWYQQKSSQAPKLLFHYYDKDFNNEADTPDNFQSRRPNTSFCFLDIRSPGLGDTAMYLCATSRDLDRGKGYTFGSGTRLTVV.